Below, 28 T cell receptor beta chains from the same sample are listed, as sequenced in a study of blood T cell repertoires in COVID-19. Profiling relied on immunoSEQ multiplex PCR, and the TCRdb table lists in-frame clones only, not all of them. The sample lists hundreds of thousands of clones; almost 85% were seen once. Specimen: peripheral blood. The receptors here all came from a human donor in a cohort sampled during active COVID-19.

The table lists this clone with a count of one. The chain joins TRBV13 to TRBJ2-2; 7 bases map to TRBD1. Germline V gene data show CDR1 as PRHDT and CDR2 as FYEKMQ (reference sequence). The CDR3 spans 13 residues. Trimming at V came to 4 bases and at J to 10 bases, leaving 6 bases not matched to a gene. CDR3 coding DNA: TGTGCCAGCAGCTCAGGGACAGCGCCGGAGCTGTTTTTT. As protein: CASSSGTAPELFF.

The chain recombines TRBV7-3 with TRBJ2-3; 8 bases agree with TRBD1. Germline assignment: CDR1 SGHTA and CDR2 FQGTGA. V lost 0 bases and J lost 0; bases outside the gene matches: 5. The CDR3 runs 17 residues. CDR3 bases: TGTGCCAGCAGCTTAACCGGACAGGGATATAGCACAGATACGCAGTATTTT. This codes for CASSLTGQGYSTDTQYF.

The chain recombines TRBV10-3 with TRBJ1-6, with a possible D match to TRBD1 (6 bases). Deletions cut 3 bases from V and 6 bases from J, with 9 bases between. CDR1 is ENHRY and CDR2 is SYGVKD in the germline V gene. There are 14 residues in the CDR3. This CDR3 is CAISDAGVNSPLHF. DNA for the CDR3: TGTGCCATCAGTGATGCAGGGGTTAATTCACCCCTCCACTTT.

This chain joins TRBV30 and TRBJ1-6; no definite D call. From germline, CDR1 is GTSNPN and CDR2 SVGIG (reference sequence). V was shortened by 1 base and J by 10 bases, with 17 bases between the two germline ends. CDR3 length equals 15 residues. CDR3 sequence (DNA): TGTGCCTGGAGTGGCGGCCTTACGGGAGGGTCACCCCTCCACTTT. It translates to CAWSGGLTGGSPLHF.

The chain links TRBV3-1 (or the pseudogene TRBV3-2) to TRBJ2-3, with 8 bases lining up with TRBD1. In germline, CDR1 is LGHDT, CDR2 YNNKEL (reference sequence). J lost 4 bases, V lost 1 base, and 4 bases had no gene match. This CDR3 contains 15 residues. The CDR3 spells CASSQGPGGADTQYF. The CDR3 DNA sequence: TGTGCCAGCAGCCAAGGTCCAGGGGGCGCAGATACGCAGTATTTT.

V usage is TRBV7-8 and J usage is TRBJ2-2; 7 bases match TRBD1. The CDR3 is made up of 15 amino acids. CDR1 and CDR2 from the germline V gene are SGHVS and FQNEAQ. Trimming took 4 bases from V and 1 from J; bases not matched to a gene: 3. The CDR3 loop reads CASSSGTENTGELFF. The CDR3 DNA sequence: TGTGCCAGCAGCTCCGGGACAGAGAACACCGGGGAGCTGTTTTTT.

The chain combines TRBV6-4 with TRBJ2-1; 14 bases match TRBD2. The germline V gene has CDR1 MRHNA and CDR2 SNTAGT. The CDR3 sequence is 16 residues long. V lost 3 bases and J lost 9; bases outside the gene matches: 7. The DNA for the CDR3 is TGTGCCAGCAGTGAGGAAGGACTAGCGGGGGGCAGTGAGCAGTTCTTC. It specifies CASSEEGLAGGSEQFF.

The genes are TRBV7-9 and TRBJ2-4, with TRBD1 identical over 9 bases. This CDR3 has 17 amino acids. Germline V gives CDR1 SEHNR, CDR2 FQNEAQ (reference sequence). Trimming took 0 bases from V and 2 from J; bases not matched to a gene: 5. CDR3 protein: CASSLATGGVPKNIQYF. The CDR3 DNA sequence: TGTGCCAGCAGCTTAGCCACAGGGGGCGTACCCAAAAACATTCAGTACTTC.

The gene calls are TRBV7-8 and TRBJ2-3, with a possible D match to TRBD2 (5 bases). Germline V gives CDR1 SGHVS, CDR2 FQNEAQ. The ends were cut back, 1 base at V and 4 bases at J, with 6 bases in the middle. The CDR3 length is 13 residues. Written as DNA, the CDR3 is TGTGCCAGCAGCTTAGTGGAGGCAGATACGCAGTATTTT. Translated, it gives CASSLVEADTQYF.

The sample holds one count of this clone. This chain links TRBV5-6 with TRBJ2-3; 7 nucleotides line up with TRBD2. Germline CDR1 SGHDT, CDR2 YYEEEE. V gave up 0 bases and J gave up 3 bases; unmatched junction bases: 7. The CDR3 loop spans 16 amino acids. The DNA of the CDR3 is TGTGCCAGCAGCTTGGTTGGAGCGGGGATTACAGATACGCAGTATTTT. Residues: CASSLVGAGITDTQYF.

Only a few counts were recorded for this clone. This chain uses TRBV19 with TRBJ2-3, with D tentatively TRBD2 (7 bases). Between the trimmed V and J ends, which lost 11 bases and 4 bases, there was a span of 13 bases. Germline V gene lookup returns CDR1 LNHDA and CDR2 SQIVND (reference sequence). The CDR3 totals 12 residues. In DNA form, the CDR3 reads TGTGCCTCCGGGGGGCCTGCAGATACGCAGTATTTT. Its translation is CASGGPADTQYF.

V and J are TRBV10-2 and TRBJ2-2; possibly TRBD1 for D (5 bases). The CDR3 is 17 residues long. Between the trimmed V and J ends, which lost 7 bases and 7 bases, there was a span of 25 bases. CDR1 and CDR2 from the germline V gene are WSHSY and SAAADI. This CDR3 reads CASKVYRSALSYGELFF. The CDR3 DNA is TGCGCCAGCAAGGTTTACAGGTCGGCGTTGAGTTACGGGGAGCTGTTTTTT.

The chain employs TRBV10-3 and TRBJ2-2; 7 nucleotides align to TRBD2. The CDR3 is 13 residues long. With V trimmed by 11 bases and J by 2 bases, 5 bases remained unmatched. Per the germline V gene, CDR1 is ENHRY and CDR2 is SYGVKD. The CDR3: CAAGTTNTGELFF. The CDR3 DNA follows: TGTGCCGCCGGGACTACTAACACCGGGGAGCTGTTTTTT.

The V call is TRBV7-3, the J call TRBJ1-1, with D possibly TRBD1 on 5 matching bases. V was shortened by 5 bases and J by 0 bases, with 7 bases between the two germline ends. The CDR3 covers 13 residues. CDR1 is SGHTA, CDR2 FQGTGA, per germline. The DNA for the CDR3 is TGTGCCAGCAGCCGGGGGGTGAACACTGAAGCTTTCTTT. Translating it yields CASSRGVNTEAFF.

J is TRBJ1-3 and V is TRBV5-4; unclear D gene. V was trimmed by 3 bases and J by 0 bases, leaving 13 bases between them. In germline, CDR1 is SGHNT, CDR2 YYREEE (reference sequence). The length of the CDR3 is 16 residues. The CDR3 bases are TGTGCCAGCAGCTCCAAGACTCAACCCTCTGGAAACACCATATATTTT. It is translated as CASSSKTQPSGNTIYF.

The chain is built from TRBV2 and TRBJ1-1; D unresolved. The CDR3 covers 13 residues. From germline, CDR1 is SNHLY and CDR2 FYNNEI. V was trimmed by 10 bases and J by 1 base, leaving 13 bases between them. CDR3 DNA: TGTGCCAACATTCGGGGAACGAACACTGAAGCTTTCTTT. Translated: CANIRGTNTEAFF.

This clone was found once. This chain links TRBV5-1 with TRBJ1-1; 11 positions match TRBD1. The germline CDR1 and CDR2 sequences are SGHRS and YFSETQ. The CDR3 contains 15 residues. The J segment lost 4 bases and the V segment lost 4 bases, leaving 6 bases of the junction unmatched. The CDR3 here is CASSQGQGDRTEAFF. In nucleotides, the CDR3 is TGCGCCAGCAGCCAGGGACAGGGGGACCGCACTGAAGCTTTCTTT.

The chain couples TRBV14 to TRBJ1-1; D is possibly TRBD1 (6 bases). The CDR3 contains 17 residues. V was trimmed by 2 bases and J by 0 bases, leaving 16 bases between them. Germline V gene sequence: CDR1 SGHDN, CDR2 FVKESK. The chain's CDR3 is CASSQQGFRRVNTEAFF. CDR3 nucleotide sequence: TGTGCCAGCAGCCAACAGGGGTTCCGTCGTGTGAACACTGAAGCTTTCTTT. Looking up the rest from reference TRBV14 and TRBJ1-1 gives the full variable domain: EAGVTQFPSHSVIEKGQTVTLRCDPISGHDNLYWYRRVMGKEIKFLLHFVKESKQDESGMPNNRFLAERTGGTYSTLKVQPAELEDSGVYFCASSQQGFRRVNTEAFFGQGTRLTVV.

This sequence joins TRBV5-4 and TRBJ2-1; tentatively, D is TRBD2 (6 bases). The CDR3 runs 15 residues. Germline values: CDR1 SGHNT, CDR2 YYREEE (reference sequence). V dropped 6 bases and J dropped 6 bases, with 19 bases sitting between them. As DNA, the CDR3 is TGTGCCAGCACTTTACCGGGAGACACACTCAATGAGCAGTTCTTC. This sequence encodes CASTLPGDTLNEQFF.

The V and J genes are TRBV19 and TRBJ1-5; D is undetermined. Trimming shortened V by 3 bases and J by 6 bases, and 18 bases separated the two germline ends. Looked up from germline, CDR1 is LNHDA and CDR2 is SQIVND (reference sequence). This CDR3 is 16 amino acids long. This chain's CDR3 is CASSILPGDGGQPQHF. The CDR3 bases are TGTGCCAGTAGTATCCTCCCCGGGGATGGTGGTCAGCCCCAGCATTTT. The full variable domain, its missing parts supplied by reference TRBV19 and TRBJ1-5, is DGGITQSPKYLFRKEGQNVTLSCEQNLNHDAMYWYRQDPGQGLRLIYYSQIVNDFQKGDIAEGYSVSREKKESFPLTVTSAQKNPTAFYLCASSILPGDGGQPQHFGDGTRLSIL.

This chain connects TRBV30 to TRBJ1-2; no definite D call. This CDR3 region has 13 residues. V was shortened by 0 bases and J by 5 bases, with 10 bases between the two germline ends. Germline assignment: CDR1 GTSNPN and CDR2 SVGIG (reference sequence). The CDR3 DNA reads as TGTGCCTGGAGTGTATTTGGAGGTTATGGCTACACCTTC. Protein: CAWSVFGGYGYTF.

V is TRBV9 and J is TRBJ2-1; TRBD2 matches at 8 bases. The CDR3 extends over 15 amino acids. Trimming cost V 3 bases and J 1 base; bases outside gene matches: 3. Germline V gene data show CDR1 as SGDLS and CDR2 as YYNGEE. The CDR3 sequence is CASSAGGASYNEQFF. The CDR3 DNA reads as TGTGCCAGCAGCGCCGGGGGGGCGTCCTACAATGAGCAGTTCTTC.

The chain combines TRBV11-1 with TRBJ1-2, with 8 nucleotides matching TRBD1. The germline CDR1 and CDR2 sequences are SGHAT and FQDESV (reference sequence). This CDR3 has 15 residues. Trimming cost V 5 bases and J 6 bases; bases outside gene matches: 11. CDR3 nucleotides: TGTGCCAGCAGCCGAGCCCAGGGGGCAGAACATGGCTACACCTTC. It translates to CASSRAQGAEHGYTF.

V is TRBV11-2 and J is TRBJ2-7; 7 positions match TRBD2. The CDR3 runs 13 residues. From germline, CDR1 is SGHAT and CDR2 FQNNGV. After removal of 5 bases from V and 5 bases from J, the junction contained 6 bases not matched to a gene. CDR3 region: CASSLQTSHEQYF. The CDR3 DNA follows: TGTGCCAGCAGCCTACAGACTAGCCACGAGCAGTACTTC.

Note on this clone: The junction differs from germline at one of its ends, possibly a read error. The V and J genes are TRBV12-5 and TRBJ2-3, with 9 bases aligning to TRBD1. The CDR3 covers 11 residues. The germline V gene encodes CDR1 LGHNT and CDR2 FRNRAP. The CDR3 sequence is CASGETTGGHF. In nucleotides, the CDR3 is TGTGCTAGTGGCGAAACGACAGGGGGGCATTTT. Using reference TRBV12-5 and TRBJ2-3 for the parts outside the CDR3, the full variable domain is DARVTQTPRHKVTEMGQEVTMRCQPILGHNTVFWYRQTMMQGLELLAYFRNRAPLDDSGMPKDRFSAEMPDATLATLKIQPSEPRDSAVYFCASGETTGGHFGPGTRLTVL.

In this sample, this clone turned up once. This chain links TRBV7-2 with TRBJ1-2, with TRBD1 as a possible D gene (5 bases). The CDR3 length is 12 residues. Germline V gene data show CDR1 as SGHTA and CDR2 as FQGNSA. With 1 base removed from V and 6 bases from J, the gap between germline ends came to 6 bases. CDR3 nucleotides: TGTGCCAGCAGCTTAGTAGGGGATGGCTACACCTTC. Translating it yields CASSLVGDGYTF.

About this clone: Because the CDR3's place on the DNA is in doubt, the DNA is left out and the CDR3 is given as listed by TCRdb. The chain combines TRBV21-1 with TRBJ2-2; the D call in the table, TRBD2, was not verified against the DNA. TRBV21-1 is recorded as a pseudogene. The CDR3 sequence runs 22 residues, both termini included. The CDR3 loop is CASRWGVAGGTGGPCFTGELFF.

This chain uses TRBV6-6 with TRBJ1-2; 7 positions match TRBD1. From germline, CDR1 is MNHNY and CDR2 SVGAGI (reference sequence). V shed 5 bases, J shed 6 bases, and the junction held 6 bases outside the gene matches. There are 13 residues in the CDR3. CDR3 region: CASSPRGSDGYTF. CDR3 bases: TGTGCCAGCAGTCCCAGGGGGTCGGATGGCTACACCTTC.